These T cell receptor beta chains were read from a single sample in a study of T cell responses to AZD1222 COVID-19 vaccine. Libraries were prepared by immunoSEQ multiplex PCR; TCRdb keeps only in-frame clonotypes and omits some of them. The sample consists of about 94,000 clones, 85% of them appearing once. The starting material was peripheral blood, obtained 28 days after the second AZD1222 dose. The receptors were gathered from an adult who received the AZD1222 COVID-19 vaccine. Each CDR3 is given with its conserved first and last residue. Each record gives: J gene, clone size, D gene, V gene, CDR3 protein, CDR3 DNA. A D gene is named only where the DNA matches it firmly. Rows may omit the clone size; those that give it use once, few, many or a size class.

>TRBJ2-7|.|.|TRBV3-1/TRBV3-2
CASSQGGVDEQYF
TGTGCCAGCAGCCAAGGGGGGGTTGACGAGCAGTACTTC
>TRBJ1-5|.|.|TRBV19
CASTRGQPNSNQPQHF
TGTGCCAGTACCCGCGGGCAGCCTAATAGCAATCAGCCCCAGCATTTT
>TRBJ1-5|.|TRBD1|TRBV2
CASSRQGLGQPQHF
TGTGCCAGCAGCAGACAGGGGTTGGGTCAGCCCCAGCATTTT
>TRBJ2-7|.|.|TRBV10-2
CASSPTPIYEQYF
TGCGCCAGCAGTCCCACTCCCATCTACGAGCAGTACTTC
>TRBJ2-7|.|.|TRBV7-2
CASSLSGQAYEQYF
TGTGCCAGCAGCTTGTCGGGTCAGGCCTACGAGCAGTACTTC
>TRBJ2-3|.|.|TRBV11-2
CASSSRGRTDTQYF
TGTGCCAGCAGTTCCAGGGGGAGGACAGATACGCAGTATTTT
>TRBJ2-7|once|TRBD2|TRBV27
CASCPLAGNYEQYF
TGTGCCAGCTGCCCACTAGCGGGGAACTACGAGCAGTACTTC
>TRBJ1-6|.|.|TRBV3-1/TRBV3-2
CASSQLHRNSPLHF
TGTGCCAGCAGCCAATTACACCGAAATTCACCCCTCCACTTT
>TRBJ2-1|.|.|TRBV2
CASSERARSYNEQFF
TGTGCCAGCAGTGAACGGGCGCGGAGCTACAATGAGCAGTTCTTC
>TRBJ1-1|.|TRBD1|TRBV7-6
CASSLDSGGGNTEAFF
TGTGCCAGCAGCTTAGATTCAGGGGGAGGGAACACTGAAGCTTTCTTT
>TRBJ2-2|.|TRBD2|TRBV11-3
CASSLARAGVGGELFF
TGTGCCAGCAGCTTAGCCAGAGCGGGAGTAGGCGGGGAGCTGTTTTTT
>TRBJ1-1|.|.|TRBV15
CATSTPHDGNTEAFF
TGTGCCACCAGCACACCACACGACGGGAACACTGAAGCTTTCTTT
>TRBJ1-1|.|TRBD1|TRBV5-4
CASSFPGTGTTEAFF
TGTGCCAGCAGCTTCCCCGGGACAGGGACCACTGAAGCTTTCTTT
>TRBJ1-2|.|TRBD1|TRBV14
CASSPDRVSRYGYTF
TGTGCCAGCAGCCCGGACAGGGTGTCCCGCTATGGCTACACCTTC
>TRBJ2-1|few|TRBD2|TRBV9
CASSAWTSANNEQFF
TGTGCCAGCAGCGCATGGACTAGCGCAAACAATGAGCAGTTCTTC